Listed here is a single TCR beta chain. As yet, its antigen is unknown. These data originate in a study of response to subunit inactivated influenza vaccine. The study's findings and limits: The authors suggested that every seasonal influenza vaccination recruits few new T cells.

In TCRdb, the RT-PCR reads were re-called with MiXCR into one record per CDR3 protein. Of around 850,000 distinct CDR3 sequences in the sample, about 18% were seen once. The CDR3 is made up of 15 amino acids. Trimming cost V 4 bases and J 4 bases, with 15 bases left between them. The receptor's source is a man aged 50-59 years who received an inactivated influenza vaccine. Specimen: PBMCs from blood, collected 5 days after vaccination. The V gene is TRBV12-3 or TRBV12-4, the J gene TRBJ2-3, with D uncertain. The CDR3 DNA reads as TGTGCCAGCAGTTCGCTAACGGTTCTCGCAGATACGCAGTATTTT. This gives the protein CASSSLTVLADTQYF.